This is a list of T cell receptor beta chains from one sample in a study of cytomegalovirus exposure and HLA in healthy donors. Data came from immunoSEQ multiplex PCR; TCRdb stores just in-frame clones and leaves some out. This sample has 90,000 to 120,000 clones, with roughly 70% found just once. The sequenced material came from PBMCs. These receptors were collected from a woman aged 18-35 years in good health and CMV-seropositive. Each CDR3 is given with its conserved first and last residue. The D gene is left open where the match is weak. Not all rows give a size; the values are once, few, many and, for expanded clones, a class.

clone_size,v_call,d_call,j_call,cdr3_nt,cdr3_aa
-,TRBV7-6,-,TRBJ2-7,TGTGCCAGCAGCGCCCCCGGAGGATCCGAGCAGTACTTC,CASSAPGGSEQYF
-,TRBV11-1,-,TRBJ2-5,TGTGCCAGCCGTGCGGGACAGTACCAAGAGACCCAGTACTTC,CASRAGQYQETQYF
-,TRBV28,-,TRBJ1-1,TGTGCCAGCAGTGGCCGCGGGTGGAACACTGAAGCTTTCTTT,CASSGRGWNTEAFF
-,TRBV7-3,TRBD2,TRBJ2-7,TGTGCCAGCAGCTTAAGTCCTAGCGGCTACGAGCAGTACTTC,CASSLSPSGYEQYF
few,TRBV7-2,-,TRBJ2-3,TGTGCCAGCAGCTATGGAGGCACAGATACGCAGTATTTT,CASSYGGTDTQYF
few,TRBV5-1,-,TRBJ2-1,TGCGCCAGCAGCCTTACCGGGACACCAAACAATGAGCAGTTCTTC,CASSLTGTPNNEQFF
-,TRBV27,-,TRBJ2-3,TGTGCCAGCAGGGGGCCAACCACAGATACGCAGTATTTT,CASRGPTTDTQYF
-,TRBV28,-,TRBJ1-1,TGTGCCAGCAGTTTAAAGTTTAGACAGAAAGCTTTCTTT,CASSLKFRQKAFF
-,TRBV19,TRBD2,TRBJ2-7,TGTGCCAGTAGTATGCTTAGCGGGAGCTACGAGCAGTACTTC,CASSMLSGSYEQYF
few,TRBV18,TRBD1,TRBJ1-4,TGTGCCAGCACGGGGGCGACAGGGGAGTGGAAAAAACTGTTTTTT,CASTGATGEWKKLFF
once,TRBV10-3,TRBD1,TRBJ2-7,TGTGCCATCAGTGAGTTCGACCGGGACAGGGCCTACGAGCAGTACTTC,CAISEFDRDRAYEQYF
-,TRBV4-3,TRBD2,TRBJ2-3,TGCGCCAGCAGCCAAGTAGCGGCTAGCGGGATCTCAGATACGCAGTATTTT,CASSQVAASGISDTQYF
-,TRBV6-4,TRBD2,TRBJ2-3,TGTGCCAGCAGTGACGGGGGAGGGAGCACAGATACGCAGTATTTT,CASSDGGGSTDTQYF
-,TRBV18,-,TRBJ1-1,TGTGCCAGCTCACCAGAGTTTACGACTGAAGCTTTCTTT,CASSPEFTTEAFF
-,TRBV4-1,TRBD2,TRBJ2-7,TGCGCCATCCCGGCGATAGCGGGATTCTACGAGCAGTACTTC,CAIPAIAGFYEQYF
-,TRBV28,-,TRBJ2-6,TGTGCCAGCAGTTTATTGGAAGGGGCTGGGGCCAACGTCCTGACTTTC,CASSLLEGAGANVLTF
-,TRBV19,TRBD1,TRBJ2-7,TGTGCCAGTAGCCGGAAAACAGGGGGAGGAGGATACGAGCAGTACTTC,CASSRKTGGGGYEQYF
-,TRBV4-1,-,TRBJ1-2,TGCGCCAGCAGCCGAACACAGGAAATTGACTATGGCTACACCTTC,CASSRTQEIDYGYTF
-,TRBV5-1,TRBD1,TRBJ2-7,TGCGCCAGCAGCAGGGACAGGGGTGGGGAGCAGTACTTC,CASSRDRGGEQYF
few,TRBV4-3,-,TRBJ2-5,TGCGCCAGCAGCCAAGAAGGCTGGGGGCCCCAGTACTTC,CASSQEGWGPQYF